This T cell receptor (beta chain) is drawn from a study of identical twins. As for this clonotype: Its antigen is not known.

MiXCR, run by TCRdb on the 5' RACE reads, gives a single entry per CDR3 protein. Of 500,000 to 550,000 distinct CDR3 sequences listed, roughly a fifth are singletons. The germline CDR1 and CDR2 sequences are DFQATT and SNEGSKA (reference sequence). V was trimmed by 5 bases and J by 3 bases, leaving 12 bases between them. This CDR3 spans 13 amino acids. Study-wide points: Out-of-frame alpha sequences shared between twins exhibited an excess of low generation probability.

These data also formed part of another study, on T cells expressing NK-cell markers. That work adds: Among CD8+ T cells from roughly six donors, dominant NKG2C+ clonotypes accounted for roughly 1.0-7.0%.

This clonotype originated in a woman aged 18 to 35 in good health. The genes are TRBV20-1 and TRBJ2-3, with D possibly being TRBD1 (6 bases). Sequenced: CD4+ T cells sorted from blood. Here the CDR3 DNA reads TGCAGTGCTCCAGGGGTTCCGACAGATACGCAGTATTTT. This translates into CSAPGVPTDTQYF.